The clone carrying this T cell receptor (beta chain) showed up just a few times. This sample was taken from a study of blood T cell repertoires in COVID-19. As for the study in general: Samples of COVID-19 (acute and convalescent) were obtained from the United States, Italy and Spain. T cells, B-cell-depleted T cells, or PBMCs supplied cDNA or gDNA.

Germline trimming cut 4 bases from V and 8 bases from J; bases unmatched to any gene: 13. The CDR3 has 16 residues. Per germline, CDR1 SGHRS and CDR2 YFSETQ. In the authors' methods: Researchers report that nucleated cell counts were estimated from reference gene primer amplification. The assay was immunoSEQ multiplex PCR, and TCRdb's table has in-frame clones only and misses some. That table furnishes V, J and clone size, whereas the DNA furnished D and trimming. The data hold some 140,000 clones, with 70% to 85% observed a single time. This clonotype was obtained from a woman between 55 and 75 years old with acute or convalescent COVID-19. V gene TRBV5-1 combines with J gene TRBJ1-4; 8 bases map to TRBD1. Sequenced input: peripheral blood. The CDR3 DNA reads as TGCGCCAGCAGCGTGACCCTTCAGGGGGCGCGGGAAAAACTGTTTTTT. Translating gives CASSVTLQGAREKLFF.